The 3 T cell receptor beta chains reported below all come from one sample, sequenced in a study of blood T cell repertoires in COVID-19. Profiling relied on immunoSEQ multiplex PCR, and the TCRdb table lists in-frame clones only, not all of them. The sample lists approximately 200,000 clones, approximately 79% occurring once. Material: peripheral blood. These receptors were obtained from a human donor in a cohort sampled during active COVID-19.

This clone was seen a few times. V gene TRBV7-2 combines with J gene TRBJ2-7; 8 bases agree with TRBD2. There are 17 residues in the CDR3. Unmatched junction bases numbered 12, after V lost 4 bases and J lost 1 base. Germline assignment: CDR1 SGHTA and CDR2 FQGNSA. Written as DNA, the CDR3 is TGTGCCAGCAGCTCCCCCTACGGGAGGGCAGCTTCCTACGAGCAGTACTTC. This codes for CASSSPYGRAASYEQYF.

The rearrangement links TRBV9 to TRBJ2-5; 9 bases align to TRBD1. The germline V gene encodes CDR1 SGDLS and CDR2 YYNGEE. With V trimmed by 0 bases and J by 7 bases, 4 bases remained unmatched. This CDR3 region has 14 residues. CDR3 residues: CASSVAGQGVTQYF. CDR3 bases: TGTGCCAGCAGCGTAGCGGGACAGGGAGTGACCCAGTACTTC.

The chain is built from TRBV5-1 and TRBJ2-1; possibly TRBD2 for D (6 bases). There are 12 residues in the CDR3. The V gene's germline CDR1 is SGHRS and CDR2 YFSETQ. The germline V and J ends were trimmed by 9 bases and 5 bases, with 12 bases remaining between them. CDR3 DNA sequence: TGCGCCACCTCGACTAGGAACAATGAGCAGTTCTTC. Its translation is CATSTRNNEQFF.